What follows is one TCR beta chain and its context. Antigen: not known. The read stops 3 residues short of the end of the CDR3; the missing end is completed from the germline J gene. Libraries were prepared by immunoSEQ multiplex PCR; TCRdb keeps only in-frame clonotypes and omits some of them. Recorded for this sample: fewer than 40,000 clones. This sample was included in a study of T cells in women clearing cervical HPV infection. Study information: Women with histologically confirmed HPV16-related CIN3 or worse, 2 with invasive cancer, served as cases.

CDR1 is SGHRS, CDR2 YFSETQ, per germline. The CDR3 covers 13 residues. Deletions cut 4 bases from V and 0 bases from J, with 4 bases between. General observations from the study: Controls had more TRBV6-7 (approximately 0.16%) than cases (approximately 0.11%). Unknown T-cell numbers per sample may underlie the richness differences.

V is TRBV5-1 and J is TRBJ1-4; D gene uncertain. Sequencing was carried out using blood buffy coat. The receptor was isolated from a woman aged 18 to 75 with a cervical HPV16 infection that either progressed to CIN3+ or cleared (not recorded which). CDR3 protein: CASSRATNEKLFF. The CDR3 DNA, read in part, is TGCGCCAGCAGCAGGGCAACTAATGAAAAA.